A single sample is the source of the 12 T cell receptor beta chains below, sequenced in a study of T-cell memory formation after mild COVID-19 (dated by TCRdb to 2020 to 2023). Library preparation used 5' RACE. The reads were generated on an Illumina NovaSeq 6000. TCRdb reworked the public reads: Q25 trimming with fastp, MiXCR clone assembly, productive beta chains retained. Each record represents a unique CDR3 protein, reported with the most common genes and DNA among its rows. For this sample the table gives about 160,000 distinct CDR3 sequences, of which 30% to 35% were detected only once. The ten largest clones represent around 12% of the sample. Sequencing was carried out using PBMCs or a T cell subset sorted from them (not recorded which). Receptors originate from an adult woman who had mild COVID-19 (a few samples of this study predate the infection). The sample titles of this study are shuffled in the database, so cell type and time point are left out; the donor was told from shared clones.

This chain uses TRBV15 with TRBJ2-7; D uncertain. Deletions cut 0 bases from V and 2 bases from J, with 5 bases between. This CDR3 spans 13 amino acids. The germline V gene has CDR1 LNHNV and CDR2 YYDKDF (reference sequence). In nucleotides, the CDR3 is TGTGCCACCAGCAGAGATCTTCCCTACGAGCAGTACTTC. Translated, it gives CATSRDLPYEQYF. The variable domain in full, with the rest retrieved from reference TRBV15 and TRBJ2-7, is DAMVIQNPRYQVTQFGKPVTLSCSQTLNHNVMYWYQQKSSQAPKLLFHYYDKDFNNEADTPDNFQSRRPNTSFCFLDIRSPGLGDTAMYLCATSRDLPYEQYFGPGTRLTVT.

This clonotype appeared once. The V call is TRBV24-1, the J call TRBJ2-5; D remains ambiguous. The germline V gene has CDR1 KGHDR and CDR2 SFDVKD. Trimming took 3 bases from V and 5 from J, leaving 15 bases between them. This CDR3 spans 15 amino acids. CDR3 region: CATSDAPAAAETQYF. DNA of the CDR3: TGTGCCACCAGTGATGCCCCCGCGGCTGCGGAGACCCAGTACTTC.

The CDR3 region has the DNA TGTGCCAGCAGTGACGGAAACAGGGGTCGCGAGGGAGAGACCCAGTACTTC. Its translation: CASSDGNRGREGETQYF. The chain carries TRBV2 and TRBJ2-5; TRBD1 matches at 7 bases. The CDR3 totals 17 residues. Germline trimming cut 3 bases from V and 4 bases from J; bases unmatched to any gene: 14. The V gene's germline CDR1 is SNHLY and CDR2 FYNNEI.

In its sample, this clonotype was seen a few times. The chain carries TRBV7-9 and TRBJ2-1, with TRBD2 as a possible D gene (6 bases). Germline CDR1 and CDR2: SEHNR and FQNEAQ (reference sequence). The V and J ends lost 1 base and 5 bases respectively, with 12 bases between them. This CDR3 has 15 residues. The CDR3 is CASSLGGGNNNEQFF. The DNA of the CDR3 is TGTGCCAGCAGCTTAGGTGGGGGGAATAACAATGAGCAGTTCTTC.

Only a few counts were recorded for this clonotype. The rearrangement joins TRBV28 to TRBJ1-2; D is undetermined. This CDR3 spans 13 amino acids. V lost 7 bases and J 6 bases, leaving 15 bases between the germline ends. The germline V gene has CDR1 MDHEN and CDR2 SYDVKM. DNA for the CDR3: TGTGCCAGCACCGTCCGACGGAGAAATGGCTACACCTTC. It translates to CASTVRRRNGYTF.

This clonotype has a handful of counts. This rearrangement joins TRBV5-6 to TRBJ2-2; D is unresolved. The V and J ends lost 0 bases and 4 bases respectively, with 1 base between them. The germline V gene has CDR1 SGHDT and CDR2 YYEEEE. This CDR3 has 12 residues. CDR3 bases: TGTGCCAGCAGCTTGGCCACCGGGGAGCTGTTTTTT. This translates into CASSLATGELFF.

The V gene is TRBV6-5, the J gene TRBJ2-5, with 7 bases matching TRBD2. Trimming at V came to 4 bases and at J to 1 base, leaving 6 bases not matched to a gene. This CDR3 has 15 amino acids. Germline V gives CDR1 MNHEY, CDR2 SVGAGI. The CDR3, as DNA: TGTGCCAGCAGTTCGGGCGGGGGATTCCAAGAGACCCAGTACTTC. This sequence encodes CASSSGGGFQETQYF.

This clonotype turned up a few times. V is TRBV6-5 and J is TRBJ1-2; 12 bases are shared with TRBD1. This CDR3 has 16 amino acids. J was trimmed by 6 bases and V by 0 bases; bases with no gene match: 5. Germline V gives CDR1 MNHEY, CDR2 SVGAGI. The DNA of the CDR3 is TGTGCCAGCAGTTACTCGGGGGGACAGGGGGCGAATGGCTACACCTTC. It codes for CASSYSGGQGANGYTF.

This clonotype was observed a few times. This rearrangement joins TRBV19 to TRBJ1-1; a weak D match, TRBD1 (6 bases). The CDR3 is made up of 15 amino acids. Germline V gene lookup returns CDR1 LNHDA and CDR2 SQIVND (reference sequence). The V end was cut by 3 bases, the J end by 11 bases, with 22 bases between. The CDR3 protein is CASSIGDTNTPAAFF. The CDR3 DNA follows: TGTGCCAGTAGTATCGGGGACACTAACACCCCTGCGGCTTTCTTT.

V is TRBV2 and J is TRBJ1-1; TRBD1 matches 8 bases. Germline CDR1 reads SNHLY; CDR2 reads FYNNEI. This CDR3 has 14 amino acids. The ends lost 6 bases at V and 1 base at J; junction bases unmatched: 4. The CDR3, as DNA: TGTGCCAGCAGGGCGGGACAGGCGAACACTGAAGCTTTCTTT. As protein: CASRAGQANTEAFF.

This chain uses TRBV5-5 with TRBJ2-7, with no clear D. CDR3 length: 13 amino acids. V was clipped by 3 bases and J by 4 bases, with 11 bases between them. CDR1 is SGHKS and CDR2 is YYEKEE in the germline V gene (reference sequence). CDR3 nucleotides: TGTGCCAGCAGCTGGATGGACGGGTACGAGCAGTACTTC. As protein: CASSWMDGYEQYF. Variable domain in full (rest from reference TRBV5-5 and TRBJ2-7): DAGVTQSPTHLIKTRGQQVTLRCSPISGHKSVSWYQQVLGQGPQFIFQYYEKEERGRGNFPDRFSARQFPNYSSELNVNALLLGDSALYLCASSWMDGYEQYFGPGTRLTVT.

The J gene is TRBJ1-2, the V gene TRBV12-3 or TRBV12-4; D not certain. This CDR3 comprises 12 residues. The V and J ends lost 5 bases and 5 bases respectively, with 9 bases between them. This CDR3 reads CASSPGFYGYTF. The CDR3 nucleotides are TGTGCCAGCAGTCCTGGGTTTTATGGCTACACCTTC.